The 2 T cell receptor beta chains presented below share a single source sample, sequenced in a study of T cell changes during pregnancy in multiple sclerosis. Clones were read by immunoSEQ multiplex PCR, and TCRdb kept only the in-frame ones, dropping some. The sample lists more than 45,000 clones, just over 90% occurring once. The sample was CD8+ T cells from peripheral blood mononuclear cells, taken in the second trimester of pregnancy. Every receptor here comes from a female donor with multiple sclerosis, enrolled in a pregnancy study.

V usage is TRBV9 and J usage is TRBJ2-7; 11 bases fit TRBD1. From germline, CDR1 is SGDLS and CDR2 YYNGEE. With V trimmed by 2 bases and J by 6 bases, 10 bases remained unmatched. The CDR3 has 16 residues. This CDR3 is CASSVHLGTGGSEQYF. As DNA, the CDR3 is TGTGCCAGCAGCGTCCATCTAGGGACAGGGGGAAGCGAGCAGTACTTC.

This chain connects TRBV5-4 to TRBJ2-1, with D perhaps TRBD2 (5 bases). This CDR3 has 14 amino acids. Germline CDR1 SGHNT, CDR2 YYREEE (reference sequence). Trimming cost V 2 bases and J 2 bases, with 8 bases left between them. The CDR3 spells CASSFAGTYNEQFF. The CDR3 bases are TGTGCCAGCAGCTTTGCGGGTACCTACAATGAGCAGTTCTTC.